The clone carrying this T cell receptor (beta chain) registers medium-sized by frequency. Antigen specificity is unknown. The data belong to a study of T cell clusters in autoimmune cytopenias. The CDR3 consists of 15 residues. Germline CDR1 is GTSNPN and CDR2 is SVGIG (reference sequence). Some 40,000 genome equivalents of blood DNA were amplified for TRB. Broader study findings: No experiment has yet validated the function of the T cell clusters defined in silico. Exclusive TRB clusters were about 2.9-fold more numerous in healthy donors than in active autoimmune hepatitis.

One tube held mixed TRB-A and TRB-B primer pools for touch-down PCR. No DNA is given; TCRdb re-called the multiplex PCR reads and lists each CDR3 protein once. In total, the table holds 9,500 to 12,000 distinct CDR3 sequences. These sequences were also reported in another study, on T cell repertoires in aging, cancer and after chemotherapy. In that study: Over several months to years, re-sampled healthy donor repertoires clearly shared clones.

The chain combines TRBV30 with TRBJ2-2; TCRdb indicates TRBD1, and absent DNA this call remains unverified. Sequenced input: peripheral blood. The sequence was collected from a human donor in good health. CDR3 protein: CAWSLDRVRTGELFF.